This passage covers 29 T cell receptor beta chains from one sample sequenced in a study of blood T cell repertoires in COVID-19. Using immunoSEQ multiplex PCR, the repertoire was profiled, and TCRdb retains in-frame clones only, with some absent. The sample holds about 300,000 clones, around 88% seen once. Sequences were obtained from peripheral blood. The receptors derive from a woman younger than 45 with COVID-19, enrolled during active disease.

This chain links TRBV5-1 with TRBJ2-1; D gene unclear. Trimming cost V 1 base and J 6 bases, with 14 bases left between them. Germline V gives CDR1 SGHRS, CDR2 YFSETQ. The CDR3 is made up of 15 amino acids. In DNA, the CDR3 is TGCGCCAGCAGCTTGTCGGGTATGGTGATCAATGAGCAGTTCTTC. Translation: CASSLSGMVINEQFF.

In nucleotides, the CDR3 is TGTGCCAGCAGTGATCGGCGGACTGAAGCTTTCTTT. Its protein product is CASSDRRTEAFF. The chain uses TRBV2 and TRBJ1-1; D is ambiguous. The CDR3 runs to 12 residues. Trimming took 3 bases from V and 5 from J, leaving 7 bases between them. CDR1 and CDR2 (germline): SNHLY, FYNNEI.

The chain recombines TRBV6-5 with TRBJ1-2, with D possibly being TRBD1 (6 bases). Trimming pared 3 bases from V and 5 bases from J, leaving 16 bases between. The CDR3 sequence is 15 residues long. CDR1 is MNHEY, CDR2 SVGAGI, per germline. The CDR3 protein is CASSYRTAGLYGYTF. CDR3 DNA sequence: TGTGCCAGCAGTTATAGGACAGCTGGACTTTATGGCTACACCTTC.

CDR3 sequence: CASSFTGGNTIYF. The CDR3 coding sequence is TGTGCCAGCAGTTTCACAGGGGGAAACACCATATATTTT. V gene TRBV12-3 or TRBV12-4 combines with J gene TRBJ1-3; a possible D gene is TRBD1 (6 bases). Trimming shortened V by 3 bases and J by 4 bases, and 7 bases separated the two germline ends. This CDR3 is built from 13 residues.

This chain links TRBV29-1 with TRBJ2-7; D might be TRBD1 (6 bases). CDR1 SQVTM and CDR2 ANQGSEA come from the germline V gene. This CDR3 has 15 residues. V dropped 0 bases and J dropped 0 bases, with 12 bases sitting between them. The CDR3 reads CSVEEQGPSSYEQYF. The CDR3 DNA is TGCAGCGTTGAAGAACAGGGCCCTAGCTCCTACGAGCAGTACTTC.

V gene TRBV4-2 combines with J gene TRBJ2-2; TRBD1 is a possible D gene (5 bases). Trimming cost V 0 bases and J 6 bases, with 14 bases left between them. The germline V gene encodes CDR1 LGHNA and CDR2 YNFKEQ. The CDR3 runs 16 residues. This chain's CDR3 is CASSQDRSGMAGELFF. CDR3 nucleotides: TGTGCCAGCAGCCAAGATCGATCAGGGATGGCCGGGGAGCTGTTTTTT.

This clone has only one observation. The chain is built from TRBV7-8 and TRBJ2-3, with D uncertain. The CDR3 contains 15 residues. Germline V gives CDR1 SGHVS, CDR2 FQNEAQ. Trimming cost V 3 bases and J 3 bases, with 13 bases left between them. CDR3 DNA: TGTGCCAGCAGCTTGTCGGAGAGACGGACAGATACGCAGTATTTT. Protein product: CASSLSERRTDTQYF.

The chain employs TRBV12-3 or TRBV12-4 and TRBJ2-5; D unclear. This CDR3 contains 13 residues. Trimming cost V 3 bases and J 5 bases, with 10 bases left between them. The CDR3: CASSFTRSETQYF. The CDR3 DNA reads TGTGCCAGCAGTTTTACGAGGTCGGAGACCCAGTACTTC.

This clone appeared a few times. The V gene is TRBV5-5, the J gene TRBJ1-5; no clear D gene. The CDR3 loop spans 14 amino acids. The V end was cut by 0 bases, the J end by 4 bases, with 8 bases between. Germline V CDR1 and CDR2: SGHKS, YYEKEE (reference sequence). CDR3 sequence reads: CASSLGAWNQPQHF. The CDR3 DNA sequence: TGTGCCAGCAGCTTGGGAGCCTGGAATCAGCCCCAGCATTTT.

The CDR3 nucleotides read TGTGCCAGCTCACCACCGACAAACAGACAAGAGACCCAGTACTTC. It yields the protein CASSPPTNRQETQYF. The chain combines TRBV18 with TRBJ2-5; D not resolved. The CDR3 extends over 15 amino acids. V was clipped by 0 bases and J by 2 bases, with 10 bases between them. Per the germline V gene, CDR1 is KGHSH and CDR2 is LQKENI.

This clone was seen a handful of times. In nucleotides, the CDR3 is TGTGCCAGTAGTATCGATCAGGGGAAGACCCAGTACTTC. Translated, it gives CASSIDQGKTQYF. The rearrangement links TRBV19 to TRBJ2-5, with D possibly being TRBD1 (6 bases). The CDR3 is 13 amino acids. Trimming took 3 bases from V and 6 from J, leaving 11 bases between them. Per the germline V gene, CDR1 is LNHDA and CDR2 is SQIVND (reference sequence).

The chain recombines TRBV7-9 with TRBJ2-3; D not certain. Germline values: CDR1 SEHNR, CDR2 FQNEAQ (reference sequence). V lost 3 bases to trimming and J lost 5 bases, with 6 bases between them. The CDR3 runs 12 residues. DNA for the CDR3: TGTGCCAGCAGCTTGGCGGTAGATACGCAGTATTTT. It is translated as CASSLAVDTQYF.

This chain uses TRBV19 with TRBJ2-5, with 11 bases identical to TRBD2. The CDR3 consists of 16 residues. V was clipped by 8 bases and J by 4 bases; unmatched bases: 12. The germline CDR1 and CDR2 sequences are LNHDA and SQIVND (reference sequence). Written as DNA, the CDR3 is TGTGCCAGTTCGCCGTTACTAGCGGGGGTCTCAGAGACCCAGTACTTC. Its translation: CASSPLLAGVSETQYF.

The CDR3 DNA reads as TGTGCCAGTACGAGAAGCGGGGGGTTCCAAGAGACCCAGTACTTC. Translated: CASTRSGGFQETQYF. The gene calls are TRBV19 and TRBJ2-5, with TRBD2 matching 9 bases. After removal of 7 bases from V and 1 base from J, the junction contained 7 bases not matched to a gene. The length of the CDR3 is 15 residues. Germline V gene data show CDR1 as LNHDA and CDR2 as SQIVND (reference sequence).

The chain is built from TRBV4-2 and TRBJ1-1; D is unresolved. Germline V lookup: CDR1 LGHNA, CDR2 YNFKEQ. The V and J ends lost 0 bases and 3 bases respectively, with 14 bases between them. The CDR3 has 16 residues. DNA for the CDR3: TGTGCCAGCAGCCAAGATGCGAACGGAGTCGACACTGAAGCTTTCTTT. It is translated as CASSQDANGVDTEAFF.

The chain couples TRBV6-6 to TRBJ2-1; 10 bases line up with TRBD1. With V trimmed by 5 bases and J by 8 bases, 6 bases remained unmatched. Germline V gives CDR1 MNHNY, CDR2 SVGAGI (reference sequence). The CDR3 extends over 14 amino acids. The CDR3 loop reads CASSTGTGVDEQFF. CDR3 sequence (DNA): TGTGCCAGCAGTACCGGGACAGGGGTCGATGAGCAGTTCTTC.

This sequence joins TRBV9 and TRBJ2-3; D is uncertain. V lost 0 bases, J lost 0 bases, and 5 bases lay in between. Germline CDR1 SGDLS, CDR2 YYNGEE. This CDR3 is 14 amino acids long. CDR3 residues: CASSVALSTDTQYF. The CDR3 DNA is TGTGCCAGCAGCGTAGCCTTGAGCACAGATACGCAGTATTTT.

This chain connects TRBV10-3 to TRBJ2-3; D uncertain. CDR1 and CDR2 from the germline V gene are ENHRY and SYGVKD. The CDR3 is 14 amino acids. Trimming cost V 2 bases and J 2 bases, with 8 bases left between them. The CDR3 protein is CAISETASTDTQYF. CDR3 in DNA: TGTGCCATCAGTGAGACAGCCTCCACAGATACGCAGTATTTT.

The chain combines TRBV21-1 with TRBJ2-4; the table's D call of TRBD1 was not tested on the DNA. TRBV21-1 is annotated as a pseudogene. The CDR3 length is 14 residues. Here the CDR3 DNA reads TGTGCCAGCAGCAAAGGCCCCGGACAGGGGGTTAGGTACTTC. Translation gives CASSKGPGQGVRYF.

This sequence joins TRBV21-1 and TRBJ2-1; the table names TRBD2, a call not compared with the DNA. TRBV21-1 is reported as a pseudogene. The CDR3 spans 19 residues. This CDR3 reads CASTVASGGAGKSYNEQFF. Here the CDR3 DNA reads TGTGCCAGCACGGTAGCTAGCGGGGGGGCCGGGAAGTCCTACAATGAGCAGTTCTTC.

J is TRBJ1-5 and V is TRBV4-1, with 7 bases matching TRBD1. CDR3 length: 19 residues. CDR1 and CDR2 from the germline V gene are MGHRA and YSYEKL. After removal of 2 bases from V and 5 bases from J, the junction contained 18 bases not matched to a gene. The CDR3, as DNA: TGCGCCAGCAGCCAATTTCCACAAACAGGGGCCACTTATGATCAGCCCCAGCATTTT. Protein product: CASSQFPQTGATYDQPQHF.

Only one count was recorded for this clone. The rearrangement uses TRBV4-1 and TRBJ1-2; the match to TRBD1 covers 8 bases. The V segment lost 1 base and the J segment 4 bases; nucleotides outside the gene matches: 8. The length of the CDR3 is 16 residues. Germline-derived CDR1 and CDR2 are MGHRA and YSYEKL. Here the CDR3 reads CASSQASQGAAYGYTF. CDR3 nucleotides: TGCGCCAGCAGCCAAGCTAGTCAGGGGGCGGCCTATGGCTACACCTTC.

The gene calls are TRBV6-6 and TRBJ1-1; TRBD1 agrees at 9 bases. Per the germline V gene, CDR1 is MNHNY and CDR2 is SVGAGI (reference sequence). The junction had 8 bases not matched to a gene; V was cut back by 4 bases and J by 5 bases. CDR3 size: 15 residues. DNA for the CDR3: TGTGCCAGCAGTTCCAACAGGGGGCAGGTTACTGAAGCTTTCTTT. It specifies CASSSNRGQVTEAFF.

A single count supports this clone. This chain links TRBV7-2 with TRBJ2-2; D remains ambiguous. V was shortened by 5 bases and J by 6 bases, with 13 bases between the two germline ends. Germline V gene lookup returns CDR1 SGHTA and CDR2 FQGNSA. The CDR3 is 14 residues long. CDR3 bases: TGTGCCAGCAGCGCGCAATTTGCCGCCGGGGAGCTGTTTTTT. Translation gives CASSAQFAAGELFF.

This chain connects TRBV9 to TRBJ2-1; TRBD1 is a possible D gene (5 bases). From germline, CDR1 is SGDLS and CDR2 YYNGEE. The CDR3 length is 14 residues. Between the trimmed V and J ends, which lost 3 bases and 9 bases, there was a span of 16 bases. In nucleotides, the CDR3 is TGTGCCAGCAGCGGTCGGCCGGTTAGGGGTGAGCAGTTCTTC. Translated: CASSGRPVRGEQFF.

The chain combines TRBV18 with TRBJ1-2; 7 nucleotides agree with TRBD1. The trim removed 3 bases at V and 4 bases at J, leaving 8 bases unmatched. The CDR3 is 15 residues long. Germline CDR1 reads KGHSH; CDR2 reads LQKENI. Here the CDR3 reads CASSPYGTEFYGYTF. In nucleotides, the CDR3 is TGTGCCAGCTCACCCTACGGGACAGAGTTCTATGGCTACACCTTC.

V usage is TRBV4-3 and J usage is TRBJ1-1, with unresolved D. Germline V gene data show CDR1 as LGHNA and CDR2 as YSLEER. CDR3 length: 15 amino acids. Trimming took off 0 bases at V and 2 bases at J, with 10 bases between the two ends. The CDR3 spells CASSQDWSGNTEAFF. In DNA form, the CDR3 reads TGCGCCAGCAGCCAAGATTGGAGTGGAAACACTGAAGCTTTCTTT.

The V gene is TRBV9, the J gene TRBJ1-1; D remains unclear. Trimming took off 6 bases at V and 0 bases at J, with 9 bases between the two ends. Germline values: CDR1 SGDLS, CDR2 YYNGEE. The CDR3 has 13 amino acids. The CDR3 here is CASNEGMNTEAFF. The CDR3 DNA reads as TGTGCCAGCAATGAGGGAATGAACACTGAAGCTTTCTTT.

This clone has a single count. This chain joins TRBV10-3 and TRBJ2-1; 9 bases agree with TRBD2. This CDR3 comprises 16 residues. Trimming removed 5 bases from V and 1 base from J; junction bases left unmatched: 6. Germline CDR1 is ENHRY and CDR2 is SYGVKD. DNA for the CDR3: TGTGCCATCAGTCGGCGGGGGGGCCTGTCCTACAATGAGCAGTTCTTC. Protein: CAISRRGGLSYNEQFF.